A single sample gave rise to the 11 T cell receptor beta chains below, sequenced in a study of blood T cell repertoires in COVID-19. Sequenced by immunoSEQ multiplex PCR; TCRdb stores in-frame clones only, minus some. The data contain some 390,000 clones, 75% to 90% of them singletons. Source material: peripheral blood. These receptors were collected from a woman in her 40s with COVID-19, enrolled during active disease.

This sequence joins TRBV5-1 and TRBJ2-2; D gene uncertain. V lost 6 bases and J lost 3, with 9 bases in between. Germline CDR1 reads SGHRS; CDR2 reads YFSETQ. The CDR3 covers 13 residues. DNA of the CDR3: TGCGCCAGCACCCTACAGTACACCGGGGAGCTGTTTTTT. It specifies CASTLQYTGELFF.

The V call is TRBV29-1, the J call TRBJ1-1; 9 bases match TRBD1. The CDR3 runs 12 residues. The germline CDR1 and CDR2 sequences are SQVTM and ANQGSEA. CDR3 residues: CTGTGLNTEAFF. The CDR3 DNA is TGCACCGGGACAGGGTTGAACACTGAAGCTTTCTTT. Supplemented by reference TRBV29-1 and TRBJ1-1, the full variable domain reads SAVISQKPSRDICQRGTSLTIQCQVDSQVTMMFWYRQQPGQSLTLIATANQGSEATYESGFVIDKFPISRPNLTFSTLTVSNMSPEDSSIYLCTGTGLNTEAFFGQGTRLTVV.

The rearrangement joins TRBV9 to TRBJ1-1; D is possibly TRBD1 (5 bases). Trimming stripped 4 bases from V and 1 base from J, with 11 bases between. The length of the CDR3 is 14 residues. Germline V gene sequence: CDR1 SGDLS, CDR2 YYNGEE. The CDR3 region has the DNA TGTGCCAGCAGCCGAGACGGGGGGAACACTGAAGCTTTCTTT. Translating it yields CASSRDGGNTEAFF.

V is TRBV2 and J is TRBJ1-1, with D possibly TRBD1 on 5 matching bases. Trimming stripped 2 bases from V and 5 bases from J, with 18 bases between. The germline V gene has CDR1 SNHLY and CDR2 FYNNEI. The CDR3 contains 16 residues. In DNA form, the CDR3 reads TGTGCCAGCAGTGAAATGTTTGGAGGGGAGAGGACTGAAGCTTTCTTT. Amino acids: CASSEMFGGERTEAFF.

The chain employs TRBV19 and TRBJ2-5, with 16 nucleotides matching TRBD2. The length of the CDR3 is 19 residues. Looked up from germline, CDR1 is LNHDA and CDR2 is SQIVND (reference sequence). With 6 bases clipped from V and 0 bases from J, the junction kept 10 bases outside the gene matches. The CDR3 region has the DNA TGTGCCAGTAGAGGTACCGGGACTAGCGGGGGGGTGTACCAAGAGACCCAGTACTTC. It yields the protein CASRGTGTSGGVYQETQYF.

CDR3 loop: CASSPSRPRLAGVEQYF. The DNA for the CDR3 is TGTGCCAGCAGCCCTTCTCGCCCCCGACTAGCGGGAGTCGAGCAGTACTTC. The chain employs TRBV27 and TRBJ2-7; 12 bases are shared with TRBD2. The CDR3 covers 17 residues. CDR1 MNHEY and CDR2 SMNVEV come from the germline V gene (reference sequence). Losses at the gene ends were 6 bases for V and 6 bases for J; bases not matched to a gene: 15.

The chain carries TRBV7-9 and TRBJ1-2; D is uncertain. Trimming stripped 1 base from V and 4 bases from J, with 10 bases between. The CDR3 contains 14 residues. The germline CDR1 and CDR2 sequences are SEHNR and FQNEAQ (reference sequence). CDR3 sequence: CASSLGQIIYGYTF. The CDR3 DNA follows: TGTGCCAGCAGCTTAGGGCAGATAATCTATGGCTACACCTTC.

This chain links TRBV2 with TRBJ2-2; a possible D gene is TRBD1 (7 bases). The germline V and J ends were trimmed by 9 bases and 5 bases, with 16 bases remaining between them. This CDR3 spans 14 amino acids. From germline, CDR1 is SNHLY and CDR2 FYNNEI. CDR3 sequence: CARSGGLRTGELFF. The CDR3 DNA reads TGTGCCAGATCAGGGGGACTGCGGACCGGGGAGCTGTTTTTT.

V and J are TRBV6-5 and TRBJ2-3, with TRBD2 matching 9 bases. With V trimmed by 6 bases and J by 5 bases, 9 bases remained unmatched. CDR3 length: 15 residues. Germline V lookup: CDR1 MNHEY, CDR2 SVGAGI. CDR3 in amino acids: CASRGRGGAKDTQYF. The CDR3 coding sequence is TGTGCCAGCAGGGGCCGCGGGGGGGCCAAAGATACGCAGTATTTT.

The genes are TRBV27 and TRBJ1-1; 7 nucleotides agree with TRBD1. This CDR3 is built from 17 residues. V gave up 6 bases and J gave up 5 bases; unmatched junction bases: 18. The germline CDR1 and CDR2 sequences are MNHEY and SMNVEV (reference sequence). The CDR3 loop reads CASRPRTGRVNFTEAFF. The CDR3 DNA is TGTGCCAGCAGGCCCAGGACAGGAAGAGTGAACTTTACTGAAGCTTTCTTT.

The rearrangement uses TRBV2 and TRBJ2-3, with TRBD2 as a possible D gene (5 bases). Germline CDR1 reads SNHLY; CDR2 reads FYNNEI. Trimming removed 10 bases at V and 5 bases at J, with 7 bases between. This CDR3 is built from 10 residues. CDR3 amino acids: CATGEDTQYF. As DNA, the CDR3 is TGTGCCACCGGGGAAGATACGCAGTATTTT.